Each of the 32 T cell receptor beta chains below was sequenced from the same sample in a study of CD8+ T cells in alopecia areata. Treatment meaning: oral pan-JAK inhibitor, 5-10 mg twice daily. Extraction and reverse transcription of RNA yielded cDNA as the sequencing template. Sequenced by immunoSEQ multiplex PCR; TCRdb stores in-frame clones only, minus some. The data hold about 210,000 clones, with around two fifths observed a single time. The sequences come from CD4+ T cells sorted from blood, collected at roughly week 36, from a patient treated with tofacitinib. These receptors originate from a human donor with alopecia areata.

The gene calls are TRBV18 and TRBJ2-7, with D perhaps TRBD1 (6 bases). In germline, CDR1 is KGHSH, CDR2 LQKENI. Trimming shortened V by 0 bases and J by 4 bases, and 10 bases separated the two germline ends. The CDR3 length is 14 residues. CDR3: CASSPPGTRYEQYF. For the CDR3, the DNA is TGTGCCAGCTCACCACCGGGGACAAGGTACGAGCAGTACTTC. The whole variable domain, remainder taken from reference TRBV18 and TRBJ2-7, is NAGVMQNPRHLVRRRGQEARLRCSPMKGHSHVYWYRQLPEEGLKFMVYLQKENIIDESGMPKERFSAEFPKEGPSILRIQQVVRGDSAAYFCASSPPGTRYEQYFGPGTRLTVT.

The gene calls are TRBV7-9 and TRBJ2-5; 11 nucleotides align to TRBD2. Losses at the gene ends were 5 bases for V and 1 base for J; bases not matched to a gene: 9. Germline loops: CDR1 SEHNR, CDR2 FQNEAQ (reference sequence). The CDR3 consists of 17 residues. The CDR3 here is CASSKNAGTSGQETQYF. CDR3 coding DNA: TGTGCCAGCAGCAAGAATGCCGGGACTAGCGGCCAAGAGACCCAGTACTTC.

The chain combines TRBV30 with TRBJ1-2, with no clear D. This CDR3 has 12 residues. Trimming took off 5 bases at V and 6 bases at J, with 13 bases between the two ends. Germline V CDR1 and CDR2: GTSNPN, SVGIG (reference sequence). The CDR3 is CAWGGQLHGYTF. The CDR3 nucleotides are TGTGCCTGGGGCGGGCAGCTCCATGGCTACACCTTC.

V and J are TRBV5-1 and TRBJ1-2; D is perhaps TRBD1 (6 bases). Between the trimmed V and J ends, which lost 0 bases and 2 bases, there was a span of 17 bases. This CDR3 has 17 residues. The germline V gene has CDR1 SGHRS and CDR2 YFSETQ. The CDR3 is CASSLGGHERRNYGYTF. The CDR3 coding sequence is TGCGCCAGCAGCTTGGGGGGACACGAAAGACGCAACTATGGCTACACCTTC.

The chain carries TRBV4-1 and TRBJ1-3; D is unresolved. CDR1 is MGHRA, CDR2 YSYEKL, per germline. V was cut by 1 base and J by 3 bases, with 19 bases left in between. The CDR3 is made up of 18 amino acids. CDR3 nucleotide sequence: TGCGCCAGCAGCCAAGTTACACACGGCCAATCCGTTGGAAACACCATATATTTT. This gives the protein CASSQVTHGQSVGNTIYF.

The rearrangement links TRBV7-9 to TRBJ2-5; D may be TRBD2 (6 bases). Trimming shortened V by 5 bases and J by 4 bases, and 17 bases separated the two germline ends. The CDR3 has 15 amino acids. Per germline, CDR1 SEHNR and CDR2 FQNEAQ (reference sequence). The CDR3 here is CASSAQGGPTETQYF. The DNA for the CDR3 is TGTGCCAGCAGCGCTCAAGGAGGGCCCACAGAGACCCAGTACTTC.

V gene TRBV5-6 combines with J gene TRBJ2-3; 8 bases line up with TRBD2. The CDR3 sequence is 13 residues long. J lost 10 bases, V lost 4 bases, and 8 bases had no gene match. Germline assignment: CDR1 SGHDT and CDR2 YYEEEE. CDR3 DNA sequence: TGTGCCAGCAGCCCAGCGGGACTAGGATCGCAGTATTTT. Its protein product is CASSPAGLGSQYF.

The chain links TRBV5-1 to TRBJ2-1; TRBD2 agrees at 7 bases. V shed 4 bases and J 8 bases; nucleotides not matched to a gene: 9. Germline-derived CDR1 and CDR2 are SGHRS and YFSETQ. The CDR3 covers 14 residues. DNA of the CDR3: TGCGCCAGCAGCACCGGACTAGTGATCGATGAGCAGTTCTTC. Protein: CASSTGLVIDEQFF.

This clone was counted at least ten times. The CDR3 DNA follows: TGTGCCAGCATGGCGGATACCAAGGTCGAGCAGTACTTC. This gives the protein CASMADTKVEQYF. The rearrangement links TRBV6-1 to TRBJ2-7, with D hard to call. CDR3 length equals 13 residues. V lost 7 bases and J 6 bases, leaving 16 bases between the germline ends. CDR1 MNHNS and CDR2 SASEGT come from the germline V gene.

The chain uses TRBV9 and TRBJ2-3; D is undetermined. The CDR3 contains 14 residues. Germline V gene lookup returns CDR1 SGDLS and CDR2 YYNGEE. The V and J ends lost 4 bases and 5 bases respectively, with 14 bases between them. The CDR3 bases are TGTGCCAGCAGCCCCCGGACCAGAGAAGATACGCAGTATTTT. Translated: CASSPRTREDTQYF. Combining the CDR3 with reference TRBV9 and TRBJ2-3 gives the whole variable domain DSGVTQTPKHLITATGQRVTLRCSPRSGDLSVYWYQQSLDQGLQFLIQYYNGEERAKGNILERFSAQQFPDLHSELNLSSLELGDSALYFCASSPRTREDTQYFGPGTRLTVL.

The V gene is TRBV2, the J gene TRBJ2-7; D is unclear. The CDR3 has 11 residues. Germline loops: CDR1 SNHLY, CDR2 FYNNEI. V was cut by 4 bases and J by 4 bases, with 5 bases left in between. CDR3 in DNA: TGTGCCAGCAGTGCCCAGTACGAGCAGTACTTC. Residues: CASSAQYEQYF. The complete variable domain, with remaining parts taken from reference TRBV2 and TRBJ2-7, reads EPEVTQTPSHQVTQMGQEVILRCVPISNHLYFYWYRQILGQKVEFLVSFYNNEISEKSEIFDDQFSVERPDGSNFTLKIRSTKLEDSAMYFCASSAQYEQYFGPGTRLTVT.

This clone was counted only a few times. The chain couples TRBV2 to TRBJ1-5; no definite D call. V dropped 2 bases and J dropped 1 base, with 12 bases sitting between them. Germline CDR1 reads SNHLY; CDR2 reads FYNNEI. This CDR3 contains 16 residues. The CDR3 spells CASSESPAGSNQPQHF. The CDR3 DNA sequence: TGTGCCAGCAGTGAAAGTCCCGCGGGGAGCAATCAGCCCCAGCATTTT. The whole variable domain, filled in from reference TRBV2 and TRBJ1-5, reads EPEVTQTPSHQVTQMGQEVILRCVPISNHLYFYWYRQILGQKVEFLVSFYNNEISEKSEIFDDQFSVERPDGSNFTLKIRSTKLEDSAMYFCASSESPAGSNQPQHFGDGTRLSIL.

This clone appeared a few times. The chain combines TRBV30 with TRBJ1-2; TRBD1 agrees at 8 bases. With 3 bases clipped from V and 6 bases from J, the junction kept 6 bases outside the gene matches. CDR3 length equals 13 residues. Germline CDR1 and CDR2: GTSNPN and SVGIG (reference sequence). CDR3 amino acids: CAWRQGTGHGYTF. The CDR3, as DNA: TGTGCCTGGAGACAAGGGACAGGCCATGGCTACACCTTC.

This chain joins TRBV2 and TRBJ2-5; D possibly corresponds to TRBD2 (6 bases). V was trimmed by 8 bases and J by 4 bases, leaving 11 bases between them. Germline V gene lookup returns CDR1 SNHLY and CDR2 FYNNEI. The CDR3 sequence is 12 residues long. CDR3 in DNA: TGTGCCAGCCGACTAGATGCAGAGACCCAGTACTTC. It translates to CASRLDAETQYF.

The chain links TRBV30 to TRBJ2-7, with 8 bases aligning to TRBD1. The CDR3 length is 13 residues. CDR1 GTSNPN and CDR2 SVGIG come from the germline V gene (reference sequence). J gave up 3 bases and V 5 bases, and 6 bases lay outside the gene matches. CDR3 amino acids: CAWGGQGFYEQYF. As DNA, the CDR3 is TGTGCCTGGGGAGGACAGGGATTCTACGAGCAGTACTTC.

The sample holds many counts of this clone. The sample holds other DNA sequences that translate to the same CDR3. The chain recombines TRBV15 with TRBJ1-4; the D is unclear. V dropped 5 bases and J dropped 8 bases, with 15 bases sitting between them. In germline, CDR1 is LNHNV, CDR2 YYDKDF (reference sequence). The CDR3 loop spans 14 amino acids. The CDR3 sequence: CATSSPLGDEKLFF. CDR3 in DNA: TGTGCCACCAGCTCCCCGCTGGGAGACGAAAAACTGTTTTTT.

This chain connects TRBV14 to TRBJ2-1; D gene uncertain. Trimming removed 1 base from V and 3 bases from J, with 16 bases in between. Germline V CDR1 and CDR2: SGHDN, FVKESK. CDR3 length: 17 amino acids. The CDR3 spells CASSQVEGLSVYNEQFF. The CDR3 DNA follows: TGTGCCAGCAGCCAAGTGGAAGGGCTCAGCGTCTACAATGAGCAGTTCTTC.

This chain joins TRBV10-3 and TRBJ1-5; no clear D gene. The CDR3 is made up of 12 amino acids. Trimming left V 4 bases short and J 5 bases short, with 6 bases between. The germline V gene encodes CDR1 ENHRY and CDR2 SYGVKD. In DNA, the CDR3 is TGTGCCATCAGTGGTGGCGATCAGCCCCAGCATTTT. Its protein is CAISGGDQPQHF.

CDR3 nucleotide sequence: TGTGCCAGCAGCTACCGACAGGGGGGAAACATTCAGTACTTC. Translation: CASSYRQGGNIQYF. This sequence joins TRBV7-2 and TRBJ2-4; TRBD1 matches 9 bases. The CDR3 totals 14 residues. Germline assignment: CDR1 SGHTA and CDR2 FQGNSA. Losses at the gene ends were 4 bases for V and 6 bases for J; bases not matched to a gene: 4.

The chain employs TRBV6-5 and TRBJ2-7; D uncertain. This CDR3 comprises 14 residues. Germline values: CDR1 MNHEY, CDR2 SVGAGI. Trimming took off 7 bases at V and 4 bases at J, with 17 bases between the two ends. CDR3: CASKVLRLDYEQYF. In DNA, the CDR3 is TGTGCCAGCAAGGTCCTTCGTCTGGATTACGAGCAGTACTTC.

The chain combines TRBV7-2 with TRBJ2-5, with D maybe TRBD2 (5 bases). This CDR3 comprises 16 residues. Germline V lookup: CDR1 SGHTA, CDR2 FQGNSA. The V end was cut by 3 bases, the J end by 4 bases, with 18 bases between. CDR3 in amino acids: CASSFGTGGLGETQYF. CDR3 DNA: TGTGCCAGCAGCTTCGGAACCGGCGGGTTGGGAGAGACCCAGTACTTC.

This clone was seen only a few times. The rearrangement uses TRBV6-5 and TRBJ2-7; TRBD2 agrees at 12 bases. This CDR3 region has 15 residues. Germline values: CDR1 MNHEY, CDR2 SVGAGI. V lost 5 bases and J lost 7; bases outside the gene matches: 9. This CDR3 is CASSGLLAGGPEQYF. CDR3 nucleotide sequence: TGTGCCAGCAGTGGGCTCCTAGCGGGAGGGCCGGAGCAGTACTTC.

This clone has a handful of counts. V and J are TRBV29-1 and TRBJ2-7; 8 bases are shared with TRBD1. CDR3 length: 13 residues. V dropped 4 bases and J dropped 2; count of bases not matched to a gene: 4. Per the germline V gene, CDR1 is SQVTM and CDR2 is ANQGSEA. This chain's CDR3 is CSVVQGETYEQYF. The CDR3 nucleotides read TGCAGCGTTGTACAGGGGGAAACCTACGAGCAGTACTTC.

V is TRBV18 and J is TRBJ2-3; 8 nucleotides line up with TRBD1. CDR1 and CDR2 from the germline V gene are KGHSH and LQKENI. J was trimmed by 1 base and V by 0 bases; bases with no gene match: 6. The CDR3 covers 17 residues. The CDR3 is CASSPPNRGTGTDTQYF. For the CDR3, the DNA is TGTGCCAGCTCACCACCGAACAGGGGGACAGGCACAGATACGCAGTATTTT.

The CDR3 spells CASSPPRDRGNYNEQFF. In DNA, the CDR3 is TGTGCCAGCTCACCACCGAGGGACAGGGGGAACTACAATGAGCAGTTCTTC. The chain is built from TRBV18 and TRBJ2-1; TRBD1 agrees at 11 bases. The CDR3 runs to 17 residues. Unmatched junction bases numbered 4, after V lost 0 bases and J lost 3 bases. The germline V gene encodes CDR1 KGHSH and CDR2 LQKENI.

The V and J genes are TRBV5-1 and TRBJ2-1; 10 positions match TRBD2. The CDR3 is 16 residues long. Trimming took 4 bases from V and 5 from J; bases not matched to a gene: 9. In germline, CDR1 is SGHRS, CDR2 YFSETQ. CDR3 sequence: CASSHRIAGGNNEQFF. In nucleotides, the CDR3 is TGCGCCAGCAGCCACAGAATAGCGGGAGGAAACAATGAGCAGTTCTTC.

The chain couples TRBV27 to TRBJ1-2; a possible D gene is TRBD1 (6 bases). V lost 6 bases to trimming and J lost 7 bases, with 15 bases between them. The CDR3 loop spans 13 amino acids. Germline assignment: CDR1 MNHEY and CDR2 SMNVEV (reference sequence). CDR3 in DNA: TGTGCCAGCAGACCCACAGGGTTTTTTGGCTACACCTTC. It yields the protein CASRPTGFFGYTF.

The CDR3, as DNA: TGCGCCAGCAGCTTGGAGCCAGCTAGCAATCAGCCCCAGCATTTT. Its translation: CASSLEPASNQPQHF. V and J are TRBV5-1 and TRBJ1-5; D is uncertain. Trimming took off 0 bases at V and 0 bases at J, with 7 bases between the two ends. Germline V gene sequence: CDR1 SGHRS, CDR2 YFSETQ. The CDR3 totals 15 residues.

The sample holds a few counts of this clone. The chain joins TRBV7-3 to TRBJ2-2; 11 bases are a match to TRBD2. Trimming removed 6 bases from V and 0 bases from J; junction bases left unmatched: 6. The CDR3 has 17 amino acids. CDR1 SGHTA and CDR2 FQGTGA come from the germline V gene. The CDR3 DNA reads as TGTGCCAGCAGTATCCGACTAGCGGGAACGAACACCGGGGAGCTGTTTTTT. Protein sequence: CASSIRLAGTNTGELFF.

There are a few counts of this clone. The V call is TRBV29-1, the J call TRBJ2-3, with 7 nucleotides matching TRBD2. The V gene's germline CDR1 is SQVTM and CDR2 ANQGSEA. The V gene end was trimmed by 5 bases and the J gene end by 4 bases; junction bases not matched to a gene: 6. The CDR3 spans 13 residues. The CDR3 loop is CSVFGRMADTQYF. The CDR3 region has the DNA TGCAGCGTTTTCGGGAGGATGGCAGATACGCAGTATTTT.

This clone was observed at least ten times. The chain joins TRBV13 to TRBJ1-1; D is ambiguous. V lost 0 bases to trimming and J lost 2 bases, with 10 bases between them. The CDR3 totals 15 residues. Germline V lookup: CDR1 PRHDT, CDR2 FYEKMQ (reference sequence). CDR3 sequence (DNA): TGTGCCAGCAGCTTAGGCATTACATTTAACACTGAAGCTTTCTTT. This sequence encodes CASSLGITFNTEAFF.

V is TRBV5-1 and J is TRBJ1-2; 9 bases are a match to TRBD1. The germline V gene has CDR1 SGHRS and CDR2 YFSETQ. Trimming cost V 4 bases and J 7 bases; bases outside gene matches: 14. CDR3 length: 16 amino acids. CDR3: CASSPEGQGSASGYTF. CDR3 coding DNA: TGCGCCAGCAGCCCGGAGGGACAGGGCAGTGCAAGTGGCTACACCTTC.